This T cell receptor (beta chain) appears in the sequencing data of a study of CD8 T cells in Susac syndrome. Random hexamers were used to reverse transcribe an amount of about 0.45 to 1 ug RNA. Amplification of TCR beta CDR3 by immunoSEQ multiplex PCR spanned 54 Vbeta and 13 Jbeta. TCRdb re-called the immunoSEQ multiplex PCR reads with MiXCR, one entry per CDR3 protein. The sample holds 150,000 to 200,000 distinct CDR3 sequences; 90% to 95% are singletons and the top ten take under 0.085%. From germline, CDR1 is MNHEY and CDR2 SVGAGI. The CDR3 extends over 15 amino acids. V dropped 6 bases and J dropped 3 bases, with 18 bases sitting between them.

The source is a human donor in good health. The sequencing sample was made of CD4+ T cells from PBMCs. This chain uses TRBV6-5 with TRBJ2-7, with a weak D call TRBD1 (6 bases). In DNA, the CDR3 is TGTGCCAGCAGACATTCGGGACAACAACACTACGAGCAGTACTTC. Residues: CASRHSGQQHYEQYF.